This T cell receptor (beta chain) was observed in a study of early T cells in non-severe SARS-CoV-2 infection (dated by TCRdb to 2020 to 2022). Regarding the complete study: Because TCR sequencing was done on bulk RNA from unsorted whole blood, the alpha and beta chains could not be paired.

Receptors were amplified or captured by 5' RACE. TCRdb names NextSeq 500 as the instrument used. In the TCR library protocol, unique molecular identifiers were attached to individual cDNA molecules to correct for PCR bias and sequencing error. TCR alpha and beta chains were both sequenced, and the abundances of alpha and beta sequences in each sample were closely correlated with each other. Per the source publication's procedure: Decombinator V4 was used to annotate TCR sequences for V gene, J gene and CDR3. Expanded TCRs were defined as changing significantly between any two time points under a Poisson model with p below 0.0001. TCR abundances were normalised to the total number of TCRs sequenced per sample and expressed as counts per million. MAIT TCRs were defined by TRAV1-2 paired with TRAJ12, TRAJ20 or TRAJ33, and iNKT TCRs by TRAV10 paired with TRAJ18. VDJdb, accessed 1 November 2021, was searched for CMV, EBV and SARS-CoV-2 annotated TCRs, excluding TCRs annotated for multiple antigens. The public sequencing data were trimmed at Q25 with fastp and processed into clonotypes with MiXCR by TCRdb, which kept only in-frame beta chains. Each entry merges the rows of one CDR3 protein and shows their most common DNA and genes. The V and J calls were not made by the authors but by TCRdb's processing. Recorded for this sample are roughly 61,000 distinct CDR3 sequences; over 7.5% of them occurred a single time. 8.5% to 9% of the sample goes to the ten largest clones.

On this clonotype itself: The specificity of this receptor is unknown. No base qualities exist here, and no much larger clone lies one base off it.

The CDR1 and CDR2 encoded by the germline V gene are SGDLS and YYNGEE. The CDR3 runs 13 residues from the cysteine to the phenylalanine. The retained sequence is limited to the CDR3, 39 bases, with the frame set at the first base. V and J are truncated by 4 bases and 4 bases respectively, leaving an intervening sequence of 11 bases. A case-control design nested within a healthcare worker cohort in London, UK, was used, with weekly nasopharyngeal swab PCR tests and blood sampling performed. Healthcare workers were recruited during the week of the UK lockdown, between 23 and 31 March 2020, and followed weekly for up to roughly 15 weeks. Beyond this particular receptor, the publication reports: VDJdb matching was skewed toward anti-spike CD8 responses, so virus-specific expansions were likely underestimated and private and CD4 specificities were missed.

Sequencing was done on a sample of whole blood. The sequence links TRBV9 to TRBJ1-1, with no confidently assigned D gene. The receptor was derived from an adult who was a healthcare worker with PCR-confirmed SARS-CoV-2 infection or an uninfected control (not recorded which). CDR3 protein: CASSPPRGTEAFF. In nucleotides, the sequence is TGTGCCAGCAGCCCCCCCCGGGGCACTGAAGCTTTCTTT.